This entry lists 17 T cell receptor beta chains sequenced from one sample in a study of shared clonotypes between healthy human individuals (dated by TCRdb to about 2020). The protocol used for the library was the immunoSEQ multiplex PCR assay. TCRdb took this table from immuneACCESS and kept in-frame rearrangements with V and J called. Such tables lack part of the clones; where checked against another copy, unresolved V genes explain under half of the gap, and the rest is unexplained. This sample gives about 1.5 million clones in total; under 99% of them show up just once. The top ten hold about 0.45% of the sample. The sequencing input was naive CD4+ T cells sorted from blood. The cell subset or site label, as the study defines it: CD45RA+ positively selected. The receptors here all came from a man aged 30 to 39 in good health.

This chain links TRBV19 with TRBJ1-1, with D possibly TRBD1 on 5 matching bases. The ends were cut back, 5 bases at V and 2 bases at J, with 12 bases in the middle. Germline V gene sequence: CDR1 LNHDA, CDR2 SQIVND (reference sequence). The CDR3 sequence is 14 residues long. DNA for the CDR3: TGTGCCAGTAGTTCGGGGGTCTCAAACACTGAAGCTTTCTTT. Amino acids: CASSSGVSNTEAFF. Combining the CDR3 with reference TRBV19 and TRBJ1-1 gives the whole variable domain DGGITQSPKYLFRKEGQNVTLSCEQNLNHDAMYWYRQDPGQGLRLIYYSQIVNDFQKGDIAEGYSVSREKKESFPLTVTSAQKNPTAFYLCASSSGVSNTEAFFGQGTRLTVV.

The chain recombines TRBV30 with TRBJ2-7; no firm D call. Trimming shortened V by 0 bases and J by 3 bases, and 12 bases separated the two germline ends. This CDR3 is built from 14 residues. CDR1 is GTSNPN and CDR2 is SVGIG in the germline V gene (reference sequence). CDR3 loop: CAWSVEGPLYEQYF. The CDR3 DNA is TGTGCCTGGAGTGTGGAAGGGCCCCTCTACGAGCAGTACTTC.

The V call is TRBV7-9, the J call TRBJ2-6; D remains ambiguous. There are 16 residues in the CDR3. Trimming shortened V by 5 bases and J by 0 bases, and 11 bases separated the two germline ends. CDR1 and CDR2 (germline): SEHNR, FQNEAQ (reference sequence). CDR3 region: CASSPPGPSGANVLTF. CDR3 coding DNA: TGTGCCAGCAGCCCCCCGGGCCCCTCTGGGGCCAACGTCCTGACTTTC.

In DNA, the CDR3 is TGTGCCAGCAGCGGGGACCGTAGCAATCAGCCCCAGCATTTT. This encodes CASSGDRSNQPQHF. The chain employs TRBV5-6 and TRBJ1-5; tentative D call: TRBD1 (5 bases). V dropped 4 bases and J dropped 0 bases, with 8 bases sitting between them. Looked up from germline, CDR1 is SGHDT and CDR2 is YYEEEE. The CDR3 runs to 14 residues.

A single count supports this clone. The V gene is TRBV19, the J gene TRBJ2-7; D is ambiguous. V lost 5 bases, J lost 3 bases, and 8 bases lay in between. The CDR3 is 12 amino acids. Per germline, CDR1 LNHDA and CDR2 SQIVND (reference sequence). The CDR3: CASSRANYEQYF. DNA of the CDR3: TGTGCCAGTAGTCGCGCGAACTACGAGCAGTACTTC.

This sequence joins TRBV7-3 and TRBJ2-2; TRBD1 matches at 9 bases. V lost 4 bases and J lost 6; bases outside the gene matches: 6. The CDR3 totals 15 residues. The germline gives CDR1 SGHTA, CDR2 FQGTGA. CDR3 loop: CASSSSGQGSGELFF. As DNA, the CDR3 is TGTGCCAGCAGCTCCTCGGGACAGGGCTCCGGGGAGCTGTTTTTT. Full variable domain (missing parts from reference TRBV7-3 and TRBJ2-2): GAGVSQTPSNKVTEKGKYVELRCDPISGHTALYWYRQSLGQGPEFLIYFQGTGAADDSGLPNDRFFAVRPEGSVSTLKIQRTERGDSAVYLCASSSSGQGSGELFFGEGSRLTVL.

This chain joins TRBV11-2 and TRBJ2-1; tentative D call: TRBD2 (5 bases). CDR1 and CDR2 (germline): SGHAT, FQNNGV. V lost 2 bases and J 5 bases, leaving 22 bases between the germline ends. The CDR3 extends over 18 amino acids. The CDR3 bases are TGTGCCAGCAGCTTATCCCACCCACTTGGAGGTACCCACAATGAGCAGTTCTTC. Translated, it gives CASSLSHPLGGTHNEQFF.

The chain combines TRBV18 with TRBJ2-3; 9 positions match TRBD1. The CDR3 covers 13 residues. The trim removed 8 bases at V and 3 bases at J, leaving 3 bases unmatched. The germline V gene has CDR1 KGHSH and CDR2 LQKENI. This chain's CDR3 is CASRQGETDTQYF. In nucleotides, the CDR3 is TGTGCCAGCCGACAGGGGGAGACAGATACGCAGTATTTT.

The chain links TRBV7-2 to TRBJ2-5, with D perhaps matching TRBD1 (5 bases). The V end was cut by 2 bases, the J end by 4 bases, with 11 bases between. CDR3 length: 14 residues. CDR1 is SGHTA and CDR2 is FQGNSA in the germline V gene. The CDR3 DNA is TGTGCCAGCAGCTTAAATCAGGGCGGAGAGACCCAGTACTTC. This sequence encodes CASSLNQGGETQYF.

This chain connects TRBV5-4 to TRBJ2-2; D is perhaps TRBD1 (5 bases). The CDR3 has 17 amino acids. Germline V gene lookup returns CDR1 SGHNT and CDR2 YYREEE (reference sequence). Trimming shortened V by 0 bases and J by 0 bases, and 12 bases separated the two germline ends. The CDR3 loop is CASSLGGARANTGELFF. CDR3 DNA: TGTGCCAGCAGCTTGGGGGGCGCCCGCGCGAACACCGGGGAGCTGTTTTTT.

The V and J genes are TRBV5-1 and TRBJ2-2; 13 bases map to TRBD2. There are 19 residues in the CDR3. CDR1 and CDR2 from the germline V gene are SGHRS and YFSETQ. J was trimmed by 3 bases and V by 2 bases; bases with no gene match: 10. As DNA, the CDR3 is TGCGCCAGCAGCTTAACGGGACTAGCGGGACCCCCCGACACCGGGGAGCTGTTTTTT. Residues: CASSLTGLAGPPDTGELFF.

This chain uses TRBV9 with TRBJ2-7; possible D gene TRBD2, 6 bases. Germline values: CDR1 SGDLS, CDR2 YYNGEE. CDR3 length: 15 residues. V lost 0 bases to trimming and J lost 0 bases, with 10 bases between them. The CDR3 nucleotides read TGTGCCAGCAGCGTAGGGCCTAGCGTCTCCTACGAGCAGTACTTC. As protein: CASSVGPSVSYEQYF.

The V call is TRBV5-4, the J call TRBJ2-1; the D gene is possibly TRBD2 (6 bases). The CDR3 has 16 amino acids. The V end was cut by 4 bases, the J end by 6 bases, with 20 bases between. Germline V gene lookup returns CDR1 SGHNT and CDR2 YYREEE (reference sequence). Here the CDR3 DNA reads TGTGCCAGCAGCGATACTAGCAGAGGGCTAAGCAATGAGCAGTTCTTC. Encoded protein: CASSDTSRGLSNEQFF.

The chain carries TRBV29-1 and TRBJ1-2, with 11 bases fitting TRBD1. The CDR3 spans 12 residues. CDR1 and CDR2 (germline): SQVTM, ANQGSEA. Trimming cost V 7 bases and J 3 bases; bases outside gene matches: 1. CDR3 bases: TGCAGCGGGGGACAGGGGGACTATGGCTACACCTTC. Its protein product is CSGGQGDYGYTF. Using reference TRBV29-1 and TRBJ1-2 for the parts outside the CDR3, the full variable domain is SAVISQKPSRDICQRGTSLTIQCQVDSQVTMMFWYRQQPGQSLTLIATANQGSEATYESGFVIDKFPISRPNLTFSTLTVSNMSPEDSSIYLCSGGQGDYGYTFGSGTRLTVV.

This clone was recorded only once. J is TRBJ2-5 and V is TRBV14; 12 bases map to TRBD2. Germline V gene sequence: CDR1 SGHDN, CDR2 FVKESK. The CDR3 length is 19 residues. The junction had 15 bases not matched to a gene; V was cut back by 0 bases and J by 7 bases. The DNA for the CDR3 is TGTGCCAGCAGCCAAGATATGACTAGCGGGAGTATTACGACCCGGACCCAGTACTTC. It yields the protein CASSQDMTSGSITTRTQYF. Based on the CDR3 plus reference TRBV14 and TRBJ2-5, the full variable domain is EAGVTQFPSHSVIEKGQTVTLRCDPISGHDNLYWYRRVMGKEIKFLLHFVKESKQDESGMPNNRFLAERTGGTYSTLKVQPAELEDSGVYFCASSQDMTSGSITTRTQYFGPGTRLLVL.

Turning to this clone: The same CDR3 arises from other DNA sequences in this sample as well. This chain links TRBV4-1 with TRBJ2-7; 9 bases are a match to TRBD1. CDR1 MGHRA and CDR2 YSYEKL come from the germline V gene. This CDR3 comprises 15 residues. Trimming removed 1 base from V and 1 base from J; junction bases left unmatched: 2. CDR3 sequence (DNA): TGCGCCAGCAGCCAAGCCGGGACAGGGTCCTACGAGCAGTACTTC. It codes for CASSQAGTGSYEQYF.

The chain links TRBV27 to TRBJ1-3; D remains unclear. Germline CDR1 reads MNHEY; CDR2 reads SMNVEV (reference sequence). This CDR3 spans 17 amino acids. With 3 bases removed from V and 7 bases from J, the gap between germline ends came to 22 bases. Here the CDR3 reads CASSFLPPRGLRNTIYF. CDR3 nucleotides: TGTGCCAGCAGTTTCCTCCCCCCTCGAGGACTCCGGAACACCATATATTTT.